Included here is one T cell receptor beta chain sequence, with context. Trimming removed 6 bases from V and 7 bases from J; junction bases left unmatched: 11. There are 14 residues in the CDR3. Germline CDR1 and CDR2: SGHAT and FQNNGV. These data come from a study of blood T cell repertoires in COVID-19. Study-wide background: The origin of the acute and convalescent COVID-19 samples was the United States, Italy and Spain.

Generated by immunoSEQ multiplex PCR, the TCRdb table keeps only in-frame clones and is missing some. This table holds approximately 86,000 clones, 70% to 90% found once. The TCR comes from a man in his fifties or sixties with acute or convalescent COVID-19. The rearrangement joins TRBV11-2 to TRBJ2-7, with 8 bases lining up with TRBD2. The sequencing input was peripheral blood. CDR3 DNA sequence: TGTGCCAGCAGGGGGACCGGGGGGGCGGTAGAGCAGTACTTC. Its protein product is CASRGTGGAVEQYF.